A selection of T cell receptor beta chains follows, all from one sample in a study of blood T cell repertoires in COVID-19. The table came from immunoSEQ multiplex PCR; TCRdb's copy has only in-frame clones and leaves some out. The profile shows about 150,000 clones, 75% to 90% of them singletons. Input material: peripheral blood. The receptors shown here come from a man between 18 and 29 years old with COVID-19, enrolled during active disease. CDR3s include the opening cysteine and the closing phenylalanine or tryptophan. The D gene is left open where the match is weak. Clone size is stated in some rows and not others, as once, few, many or a class when expanded.

>NA|TRBJ2-7|NA|TRBV2
TGTGCCAGCAGGAGTTCGTACGAGCAGTACTTC
CASRSSYEQYF
>once|TRBJ1-5|NA|TRBV6-5
TGTGCCAGCAGTAGGGACACGAGCAATCAGCCCCAGCATTTT
CASSRDTSNQPQHF
>NA|TRBJ2-7|TRBD2|TRBV7-2
TGTGCCAGCAGCTTAGGACTAGCGGACACCTACGAGCAGTACTTC
CASSLGLADTYEQYF
>NA|TRBJ1-6|NA|TRBV4-1
TGCGCCAGCAGCCAACGCGGGTCCTTAGATTCACCCCTCCACTTT
CASSQRGSLDSPLHF
>NA|TRBJ1-2|TRBD1|TRBV5-4
TGTGCCAGCAGCTTTCTAACGGACAGGGCTTCTGGCTACACCTTC
CASSFLTDRASGYTF
>NA|TRBJ1-5|NA|TRBV19
TGTGCCAGTAGTACTCTACTTGGTAGCAATCAGCCCCAGCATTTT
CASSTLLGSNQPQHF
>NA|TRBJ1-1|TRBD1|TRBV5-6
TGTGCCAGCAGCTTACCTACAGGGGGAGCCACTGAAGCTTTCTTT
CASSLPTGGATEAFF
>NA|TRBJ2-5|NA|TRBV7-9
TGTGCCAGCAGCTTAGGTTCCGGCTGGGGCCGCTACCAAGAGACCCAGTACTTC
CASSLGSGWGRYQETQYF
>NA|TRBJ2-7|NA|TRBV28
TGTGCCAGCAGTTTGTATGGCGGGTCCTACGAGCAGTACTTC
CASSLYGGSYEQYF
>NA|TRBJ1-1|TRBD1|TRBV10-3
TGTGCCTCCAGGGGGCCCGTGAACACTGAAGCTTTCTTT
CASRGPVNTEAFF
>NA|TRBJ2-5|NA|TRBV21-1
TGTGCCAGCAGCAAGACCCGGGGGGAGACCCAGTACTTC
CASSKTRGETQYF
>NA|TRBJ2-1|NA|TRBV18
TGTGCCAGCTCGGCTGCCAGCCGGGGCAATGAGCAGTTCTTC
CASSAASRGNEQFF
>NA|TRBJ2-2|TRBD1|TRBV6-5
TGTGCCAGCAGTTACGGGACAGGCTTCACCGGGGAGCTGTTTTTT
CASSYGTGFTGELFF
>once|TRBJ2-7|NA|TRBV2
TGTGCCAGCAGTGCGGGGGTGAGCCTTTATGGGCAGTACTTC
CASSAGVSLYGQYF
>NA|TRBJ2-1|NA|TRBV5-1
TGCGCCAGCGGGACGGGAGTATCCTACAATGAGCAGTTCTTC
CASGTGVSYNEQFF
>NA|TRBJ2-7|NA|TRBV5-1
TGCGCCAGCAGCTTGGCAGGGATTTACGAGCAGTACTTC
CASSLAGIYEQYF
>NA|TRBJ2-1|TRBD1|TRBV24-1
TGTGCCACCAGTGAGTCGGCTCAGGGGGCAAACAATGAGCAGTTCTTC
CATSESAQGANNEQFF
>NA|TRBJ2-3|TRBD1|TRBV6-5
TGTGCCAGCAGGCCGGGACAGTTAAGCACAGATACGCAGTATTTT
CASRPGQLSTDTQYF
>NA|TRBJ2-2|TRBD2|TRBV6-2/TRBV6-3
TGTGCCAGCAGTCGTGGACTAGCGGGAGGGTTGAGGGAGCTGTTTTTT
CASSRGLAGGLRELFF
>NA|TRBJ2-6|NA|TRBV7-8
TGTGCCAGCAGCCGAGTGCCAGCTGGGGCCAACGTCCTGACTTTC
CASSRVPAGANVLTF
>NA|TRBJ2-1|NA|TRBV2
TGTGCCAGCAGTTCTCCGAGCTCCTACAATGAGCAGTTCTTC
CASSSPSSYNEQFF
>NA|TRBJ2-2|NA|TRBV7-6
TGTGCCAGCAGCTTGGGGAGCCCCTCGTACACCGGGGAGCTGTTTTTT
CASSLGSPSYTGELFF
>few|TRBJ1-3|NA|TRBV7-9
TGTGCCAGCAGCTTAGGAGGCGGAGCTGGAAACACCATATATTTT
CASSLGGGAGNTIYF
>NA|TRBJ2-2|TRBD2|TRBV28
TGTGCCAGCAGTTTCCCGACTAGCGGGGTTACCGGGGACACCGGGGAGCTGTTTTTT
CASSFPTSGVTGDTGELFF
>once|TRBJ2-2|NA|TRBV6-5
TGTGCCAGCAGCAGGGATTACACCGGGGAGCTGTTTTTT
CASSRDYTGELFF
>NA|TRBJ2-1|TRBD1|TRBV5-6
TGTGCCAGCAGCTTCCGGGACAGGGTCTACAATGAGCAGTTCTTC
CASSFRDRVYNEQFF
>NA|TRBJ2-7|NA|TRBV15
TGTGCCACCAGCCGCCTACAAACAGCTCTACCCTCCTACGAGCAGTACTTC
CATSRLQTALPSYEQYF
>NA|TRBJ2-7|NA|TRBV4-1
TGCGCCAGCAGCCAAGAGCCCCTCACAGTCCTCCAGGGGCAGTACTTC
CASSQEPLTVLQGQYF
>NA|TRBJ2-1|TRBD2|TRBV15
TGTGCCACCAGCAGAGGACTAGCGGGTGCCAATGAGCAGTTCTTC
CATSRGLAGANEQFF
>NA|TRBJ1-2|NA|TRBV30
TGTGCCTGGATTCCCGGGGGGGCTCAGAGCTATGGCTACACCTTC
CAWIPGGAQSYGYTF
>once|TRBJ1-5|TRBD1|TRBV6-5
TGTGCCAGCAGACTGGACAGGGGGGATCAGCCCCAGCATTTT
CASRLDRGDQPQHF
>NA|TRBJ2-5|NA|TRBV2
TGTGCCAGCATCCTATCGGGGGTGGAGACCCAGTACTTC
CASILSGVETQYF
>NA|TRBJ2-2|TRBD1|TRBV7-7
TGTGCCAGCAGCTTAGCGGGGACAGAGAACACCGGGGAGCTGTTTTTT
CASSLAGTENTGELFF
>NA|TRBJ2-7|TRBD1|TRBV5-1
TGCGCCAGCAGCTTGGATCCGGACAGGGCCTACGAGCAGTACTTC
CASSLDPDRAYEQYF
>NA|TRBJ2-7|TRBD1|TRBV27
TGTGCCAGCAGTCTCAGGGGGCCGCCCTACGAGCAGTACTTC
CASSLRGPPYEQYF